What follows are 15 T cell receptor beta chains derived from one specimen sequenced in a study of radiation and T cells in renal cell carcinoma (dated by TCRdb to the early 2020s). The sample's time point, from its label and the paper: blood 4 weeks post-SBRT, at nephrectomy. This specimen's treatment or condition label, interpreted: 15 Gy SBRT to primary tumor, nephrectomy 4 weeks later. The library was built by means of the immunoSEQ multiplex PCR assay. TCRdb's version of the immuneACCESS table is confined to in-frame rearrangements and falls short of the full clone set. An unresolved V gene accounts for under half of the shortfall where checked; the remainder is of unknown origin. This sample holds approximately 40,000 clones; 70% to 85% were observed only once. 25% to 30% of the sample comes from the top ten. The sequencing used blood, collected from a patient whose treatment included radiotherapy and nephrectomy. These receptors all come from a woman in her 70s with renal cell carcinoma.

A single count supports this clone. The rearrangement joins TRBV19 to TRBJ2-7; D might be TRBD2 (6 bases). Germline values: CDR1 LNHDA, CDR2 SQIVND (reference sequence). The CDR3 covers 15 residues. Trimming removed 2 bases at V and 1 base at J, with 12 bases between. The CDR3 bases are TGTGCCAGTAGTATATTGGCGGGAACTTCCTACGAGCAGTACTTC. Residues: CASSILAGTSYEQYF.

The V and J genes are TRBV6-1 and TRBJ2-7; 9 nucleotides line up with TRBD1. The CDR3 length is 15 residues. In germline, CDR1 is MNHNS, CDR2 SASEGT. V dropped 1 base and J dropped 2; count of bases not matched to a gene: 3. CDR3 amino acids: CASSEGHRGPYEQYF. CDR3 DNA sequence: TGTGCCAGCAGTGAAGGACACAGGGGGCCCTACGAGCAGTACTTC.

This chain joins TRBV5-1 and TRBJ2-1, with 8 bases aligning to TRBD1. The CDR3 consists of 15 residues. The germline V gene encodes CDR1 SGHRS and CDR2 YFSETQ. V gave up 1 base and J gave up 7 bases; unmatched junction bases: 7. This CDR3 is CASSLWQGAGNEQFF. CDR3 bases: TGCGCCAGCAGCTTGTGGCAGGGGGCGGGAAATGAGCAGTTCTTC.

The chain links TRBV4-1 to TRBJ2-7; TRBD2 is a possible D gene (5 bases). Trimming cost V 0 bases and J 5 bases, with 5 bases left between them. CDR1 is MGHRA, CDR2 YSYEKL, per germline. There are 12 residues in the CDR3. The CDR3 loop is CASSQDGDEQYF. In DNA form, the CDR3 reads TGCGCCAGCAGCCAAGACGGGGACGAGCAGTACTTC.

The chain couples TRBV7-2 to TRBJ1-1; TRBD1 might be the D (6 bases). Germline V gene sequence: CDR1 SGHTA, CDR2 FQGNSA. CDR3 length: 13 residues. V was trimmed by 1 base and J by 7 bases, leaving 10 bases between them. The CDR3 nucleotides read TGTGCCAGCAGCTTAGTGACAGGAGATGAAGCTTTCTTT. Translated, it gives CASSLVTGDEAFF.

This clone was detected only once. The chain couples TRBV7-8 to TRBJ1-1, with D perhaps TRBD1 (6 bases). The CDR3 totals 16 residues. V lost 1 base and J 3 bases, leaving 15 bases between the germline ends. From germline, CDR1 is SGHVS and CDR2 FQNEAQ. CDR3 region: CASSLGSRTVDTEAFF. Written as DNA, the CDR3 is TGTGCCAGCAGCTTAGGGTCTAGGACAGTAGACACTGAAGCTTTCTTT.

This clone was seen a handful of times. V is TRBV6-5 and J is TRBJ1-1; D is uncertain. V was trimmed by 2 bases and J by 3 bases, leaving 10 bases between them. Germline CDR1 is MNHEY and CDR2 is SVGAGI. This CDR3 contains 14 residues. CDR3 residues: CASSYERRDTEAFF. CDR3 DNA: TGTGCCAGCAGTTACGAGCGAAGGGACACTGAAGCTTTCTTT.

The chain is built from TRBV25-1 and TRBJ1-2, with TRBD1 as a possible D gene (5 bases). This CDR3 is built from 12 residues. Trimming took off 6 bases at V and 5 bases at J, with 10 bases between the two ends. The V gene's germline CDR1 is MGHDK and CDR2 SYGVNS. CDR3 loop: CASRSRGYGYTF. The CDR3 DNA sequence: TGTGCCAGCAGATCAAGGGGATATGGCTACACCTTC.

The V call is TRBV7-6, the J call TRBJ1-1; a possible D gene is TRBD1 (5 bases). Germline loops: CDR1 SGHVS, CDR2 FNYEAQ. Trimming cost V 0 bases and J 3 bases, with 11 bases left between them. The CDR3 extends over 15 amino acids. The CDR3 here is CASSLASGGDTEAFF. CDR3 sequence (DNA): TGTGCCAGCAGCTTAGCGTCTGGAGGGGACACTGAAGCTTTCTTT.

The chain recombines TRBV7-6 with TRBJ2-3, with 7 bases identical to TRBD1. The CDR3 is made up of 15 amino acids. V was clipped by 4 bases and J by 2 bases; unmatched bases: 6. Germline V gives CDR1 SGHVS, CDR2 FNYEAQ. CDR3 sequence (DNA): TGTGCCAGCAGCTCGTCCCAGGGGGTCACAGATACGCAGTATTTT. Translated, it gives CASSSSQGVTDTQYF.

The chain couples TRBV2 to TRBJ1-1, with TRBD1 identical over 8 bases. The V gene's germline CDR1 is SNHLY and CDR2 FYNNEI. V gave up 6 bases and J gave up 1 base; unmatched junction bases: 10. The length of the CDR3 is 16 residues. Written as DNA, the CDR3 is TGTGCCAGCAGCACCGACAGGGGTGTAGGGAACACTGAAGCTTTCTTT. Its translation is CASSTDRGVGNTEAFF.

The rearrangement joins TRBV4-1 to TRBJ2-4; D is unresolved. Germline-derived CDR1 and CDR2 are MGHRA and YSYEKL. This CDR3 has 16 residues. The germline V and J ends were trimmed by 0 bases and 0 bases, with 9 bases remaining between them. CDR3: CASSQDFFLAKNIQYF. CDR3 in DNA: TGCGCCAGCAGCCAAGATTTTTTTCTAGCCAAAAACATTCAGTACTTC.

J is TRBJ2-7 and V is TRBV9; D possibly corresponds to TRBD1 (6 bases). Trimming removed 0 bases from V and 5 bases from J, with 21 bases in between. The CDR3 contains 17 residues. Germline CDR1 reads SGDLS; CDR2 reads YYNGEE. The chain's CDR3 is CASSVGPGHSLADEQYF. The CDR3 DNA sequence: TGTGCCAGCAGCGTAGGACCGGGACACTCCCTGGCGGACGAGCAGTACTTC.

V and J are TRBV11-1 and TRBJ2-1, with D possibly TRBD2 on 6 matching bases. Germline assignment: CDR1 SGHAT and CDR2 FQDESV (reference sequence). With 6 bases removed from V and 5 bases from J, the gap between germline ends came to 14 bases. CDR3 length: 14 residues. For the CDR3, the DNA is TGTGCCAGCAGGTCCGGGACTGGGAACAATGAGCAGTTCTTC. This gives the protein CASRSGTGNNEQFF.

The chain has TRBV5-4 and TRBJ2-2; D possibly matches TRBD1 or TRBD2 (5 bases each). This CDR3 contains 15 residues. V was clipped by 2 bases and J by 4 bases, with 12 bases between them. Germline V lookup: CDR1 SGHNT, CDR2 YYREEE (reference sequence). CDR3 residues: CASSLQAAGTGELFF. CDR3 nucleotide sequence: TGTGCCAGCAGCTTACAGGCGGCGGGCACCGGGGAGCTGTTTTTT.